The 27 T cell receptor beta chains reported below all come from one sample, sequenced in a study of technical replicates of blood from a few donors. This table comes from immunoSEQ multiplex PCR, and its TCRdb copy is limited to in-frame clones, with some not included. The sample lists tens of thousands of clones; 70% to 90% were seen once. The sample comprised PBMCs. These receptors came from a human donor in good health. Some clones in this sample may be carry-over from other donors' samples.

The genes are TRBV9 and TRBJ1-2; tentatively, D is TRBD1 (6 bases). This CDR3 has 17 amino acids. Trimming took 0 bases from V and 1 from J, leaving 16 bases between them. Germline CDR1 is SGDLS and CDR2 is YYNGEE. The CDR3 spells CASSVGAGAGVNYGYTF. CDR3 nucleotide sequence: TGTGCCAGCAGCGTAGGAGCGGGGGCAGGAGTTAACTATGGCTACACCTTC.

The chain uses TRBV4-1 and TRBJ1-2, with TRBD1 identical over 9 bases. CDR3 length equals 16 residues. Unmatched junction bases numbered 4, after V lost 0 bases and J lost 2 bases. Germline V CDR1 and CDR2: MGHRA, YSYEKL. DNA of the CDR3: TGCGCCAGCAGCCAAGATCCGGGACAGGGAAACTATGGCTACACCTTC. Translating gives CASSQDPGQGNYGYTF.

The CDR3 nucleotides read TGCGCCAGCAGCTTGGAATCTAGCGGGAGTACCTACGAGCAGTACTTC. Encoded protein: CASSLESSGSTYEQYF. The gene calls are TRBV5-1 and TRBJ2-7, with TRBD2 identical over 10 bases. Germline V gene sequence: CDR1 SGHRS, CDR2 YFSETQ. CDR3 length: 16 residues. The V segment lost 0 bases and the J segment 2 bases; nucleotides outside the gene matches: 5.

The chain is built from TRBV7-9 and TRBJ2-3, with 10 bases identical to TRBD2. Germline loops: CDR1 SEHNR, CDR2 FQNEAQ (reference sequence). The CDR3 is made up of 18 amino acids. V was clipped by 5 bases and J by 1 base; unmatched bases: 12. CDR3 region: CASSKNSGGPLGTDTQYF. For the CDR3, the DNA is TGTGCCAGCAGCAAAAATAGCGGGGGGCCTCTCGGCACAGATACGCAGTATTTT.

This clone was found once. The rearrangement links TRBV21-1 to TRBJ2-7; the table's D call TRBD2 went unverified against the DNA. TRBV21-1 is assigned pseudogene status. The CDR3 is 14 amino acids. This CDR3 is CASRYPRAPYEQYF. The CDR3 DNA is TGTGCCAGCAGATACCCGAGGGCCCCCTACGAGCAGTACTTC.

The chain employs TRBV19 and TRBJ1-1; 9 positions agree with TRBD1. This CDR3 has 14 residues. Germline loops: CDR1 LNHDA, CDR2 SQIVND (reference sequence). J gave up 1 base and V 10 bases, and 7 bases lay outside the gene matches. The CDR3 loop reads CATTGGNRNTEAFF. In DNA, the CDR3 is TGTGCCACCACAGGGGGCAATCGGAACACTGAAGCTTTCTTT.

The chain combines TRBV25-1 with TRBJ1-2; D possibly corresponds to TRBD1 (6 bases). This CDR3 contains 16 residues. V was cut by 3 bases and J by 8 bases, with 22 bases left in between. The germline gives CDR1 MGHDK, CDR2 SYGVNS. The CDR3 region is CASSEIGVRGFEGYTF. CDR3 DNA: TGTGCCAGCAGTGAGATTGGAGTCAGGGGATTCGAAGGCTACACCTTC.

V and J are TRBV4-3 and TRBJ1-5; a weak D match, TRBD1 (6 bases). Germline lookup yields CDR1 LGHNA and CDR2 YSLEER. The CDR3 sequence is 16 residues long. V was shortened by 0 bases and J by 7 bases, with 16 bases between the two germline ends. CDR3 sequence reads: CASSQEWGGLAQPQHF. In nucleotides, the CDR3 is TGCGCCAGCAGCCAAGAATGGGGGGGGCTGGCACAGCCCCAGCATTTT.

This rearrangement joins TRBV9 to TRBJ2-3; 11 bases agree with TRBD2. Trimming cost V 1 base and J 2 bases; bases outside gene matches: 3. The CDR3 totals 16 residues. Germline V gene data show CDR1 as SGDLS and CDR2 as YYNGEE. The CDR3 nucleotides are TGTGCCAGCAGCGTATCTAGCGGGGGGCCCACAGATACGCAGTATTTT. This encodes CASSVSSGGPTDTQYF.

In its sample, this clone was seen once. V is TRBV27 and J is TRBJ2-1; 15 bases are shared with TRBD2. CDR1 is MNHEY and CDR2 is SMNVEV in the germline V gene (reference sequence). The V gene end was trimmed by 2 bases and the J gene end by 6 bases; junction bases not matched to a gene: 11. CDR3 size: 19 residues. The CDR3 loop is CASSLGLGLAGGRVNEQFF. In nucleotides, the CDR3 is TGTGCCAGCAGTTTAGGTCTGGGACTAGCGGGAGGACGGGTCAATGAGCAGTTCTTC.

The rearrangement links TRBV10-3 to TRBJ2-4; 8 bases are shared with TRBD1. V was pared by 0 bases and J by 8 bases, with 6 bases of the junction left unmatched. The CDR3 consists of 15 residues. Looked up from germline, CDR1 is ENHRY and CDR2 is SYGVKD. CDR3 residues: CAISESTRGLDIQYF. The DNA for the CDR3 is TGTGCCATCAGTGAGTCGACCAGGGGGCTGGACATTCAGTACTTC.

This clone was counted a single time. CDR3 sequence reads: CAGKQNTEAFF. CDR3 sequence (DNA): TGTGCCGGCAAGCAGAACACTGAAGCTTTCTTT. The chain carries TRBV6-1 and TRBJ1-1; D is unresolved. Germline CDR1 reads MNHNS; CDR2 reads SASEGT. With 11 bases removed from V and 1 base from J, the gap between germline ends came to 8 bases. The CDR3 spans 11 residues.

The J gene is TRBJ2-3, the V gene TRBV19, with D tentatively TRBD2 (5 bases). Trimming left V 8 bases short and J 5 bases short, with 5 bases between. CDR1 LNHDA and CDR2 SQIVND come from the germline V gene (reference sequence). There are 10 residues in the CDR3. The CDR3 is CASGRDTQYF. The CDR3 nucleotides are TGTGCCAGTGGGAGAGATACGCAGTATTTT.

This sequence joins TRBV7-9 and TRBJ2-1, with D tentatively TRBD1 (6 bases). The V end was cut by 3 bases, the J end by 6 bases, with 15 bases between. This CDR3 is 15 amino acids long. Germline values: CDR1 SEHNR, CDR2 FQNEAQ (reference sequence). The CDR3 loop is CASSFLPPRGNEQFF. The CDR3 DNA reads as TGTGCCAGCAGCTTCTTACCCCCCAGGGGCAATGAGCAGTTCTTC.

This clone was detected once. CDR3 bases: TGTGCCAGCAGCTTAGCGCGGGGCAGCAATGAGCAGTTCTTC. Translating gives CASSLARGSNEQFF. The rearrangement links TRBV7-7 to TRBJ2-1, with D perhaps TRBD2 (6 bases). Germline lookup yields CDR1 SSHAT and CDR2 FNYEAQ (reference sequence). V shed 0 bases and J shed 6 bases, with 9 bases lying between them. The CDR3 spans 14 residues.

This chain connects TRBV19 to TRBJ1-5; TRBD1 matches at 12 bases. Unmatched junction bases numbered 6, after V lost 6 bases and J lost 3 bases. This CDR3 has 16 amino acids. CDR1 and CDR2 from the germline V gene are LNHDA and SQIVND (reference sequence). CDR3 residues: CASRSGTGGLNQPQHF. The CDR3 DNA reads TGTGCCAGTAGATCTGGGACAGGGGGCCTCAATCAGCCCCAGCATTTT.

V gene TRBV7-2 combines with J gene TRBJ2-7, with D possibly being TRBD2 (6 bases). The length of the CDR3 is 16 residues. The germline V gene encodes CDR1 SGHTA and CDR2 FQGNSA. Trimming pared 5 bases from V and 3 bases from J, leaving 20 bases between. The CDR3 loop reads CASSPFKRASYYEQYF. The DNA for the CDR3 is TGTGCCAGCAGCCCATTTAAGCGGGCTAGCTACTACGAGCAGTACTTC.

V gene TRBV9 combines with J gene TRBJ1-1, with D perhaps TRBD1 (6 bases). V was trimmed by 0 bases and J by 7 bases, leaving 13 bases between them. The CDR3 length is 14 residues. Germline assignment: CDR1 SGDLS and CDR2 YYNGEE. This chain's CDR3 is CASSVGGRLDEAFF. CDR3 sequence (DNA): TGTGCCAGCAGCGTAGGGGGGCGCCTTGATGAAGCTTTCTTT.

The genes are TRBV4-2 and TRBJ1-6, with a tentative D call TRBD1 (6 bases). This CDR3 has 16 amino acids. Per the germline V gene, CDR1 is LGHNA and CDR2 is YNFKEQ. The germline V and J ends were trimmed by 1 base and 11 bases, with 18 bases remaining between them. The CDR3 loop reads CASSQVRGAGFAPLHF. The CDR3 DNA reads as TGTGCCAGCAGCCAAGTTCGGGGGGCTGGTTTTGCACCCCTCCACTTT.

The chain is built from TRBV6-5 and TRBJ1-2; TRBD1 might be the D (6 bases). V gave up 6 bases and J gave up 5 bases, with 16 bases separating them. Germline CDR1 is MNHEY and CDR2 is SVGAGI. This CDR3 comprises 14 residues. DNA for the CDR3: TGTGCCAGCAGCCTCAGGGACACGTATTATGGCTACACCTTC. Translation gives CASSLRDTYYGYTF.

The chain's CDR3 is CASSLGSGSYEQYF. For the CDR3, the DNA is TGTGCCAGCAGCTTAGGAAGCGGGAGTTACGAGCAGTACTTC. The V call is TRBV7-2, the J call TRBJ2-7, with 8 bases fitting TRBD2. Losses at the gene ends were 1 base for V and 4 bases for J; bases not matched to a gene: 3. CDR1 is SGHTA, CDR2 FQGNSA, per germline. The CDR3 extends over 14 amino acids. The whole variable domain, remainder taken from reference TRBV7-2 and TRBJ2-7, is GAGVSQSPSNKVTEKGKDVELRCDPISGHTALYWYRQSLGQGLEFLIYFQGNSAPDKSGLPSDRFSAERTGGSVSTLTIQRTQQEDSAVYLCASSLGSGSYEQYFGPGTRLTVT.

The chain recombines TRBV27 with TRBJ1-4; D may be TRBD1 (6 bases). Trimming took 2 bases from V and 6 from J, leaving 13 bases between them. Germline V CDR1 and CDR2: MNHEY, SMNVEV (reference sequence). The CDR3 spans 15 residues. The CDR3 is CASSLTGFVHEKLFF. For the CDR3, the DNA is TGTGCCAGCAGTTTAACAGGGTTCGTTCATGAAAAACTGTTTTTT. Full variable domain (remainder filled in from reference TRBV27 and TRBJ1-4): EAQVTQNPRYLITVTGKKLTVTCSQNMNHEYMSWYRQDPGLGLRQIYYSMNVEVTDKGDVPEGYKVSRKEKRNFPLILESPSPNQTSLYFCASSLTGFVHEKLFFGSGTQLSVL.

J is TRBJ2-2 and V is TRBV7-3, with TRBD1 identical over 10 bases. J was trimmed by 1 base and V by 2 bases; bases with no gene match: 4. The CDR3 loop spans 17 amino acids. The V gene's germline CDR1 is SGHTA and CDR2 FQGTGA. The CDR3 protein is CASSLDRDRGNTGELFF. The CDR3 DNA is TGTGCCAGCAGCTTAGACCGGGACAGGGGGAACACCGGGGAGCTGTTTTTT.

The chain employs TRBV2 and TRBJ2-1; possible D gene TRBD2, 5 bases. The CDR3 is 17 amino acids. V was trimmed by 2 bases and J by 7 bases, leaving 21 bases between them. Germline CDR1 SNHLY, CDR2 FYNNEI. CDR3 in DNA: TGTGCCAGCAGTGAATCAGGACTGTTGGGTCTCGGAAATGAGCAGTTCTTC. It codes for CASSESGLLGLGNEQFF.

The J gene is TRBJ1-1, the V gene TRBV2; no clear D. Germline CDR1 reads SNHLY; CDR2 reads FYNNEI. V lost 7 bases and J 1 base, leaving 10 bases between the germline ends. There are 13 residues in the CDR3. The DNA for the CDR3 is TGTGCCAGCAATAACCGGGGGAACACTGAAGCTTTCTTT. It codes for CASNNRGNTEAFF.

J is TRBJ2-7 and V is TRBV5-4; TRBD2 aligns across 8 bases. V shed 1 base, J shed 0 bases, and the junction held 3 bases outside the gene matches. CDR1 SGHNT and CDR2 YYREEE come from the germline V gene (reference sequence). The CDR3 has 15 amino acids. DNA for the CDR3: TGTGCCAGCAGCTTGTCAGCGGGGGACTCCTACGAGCAGTACTTC. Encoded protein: CASSLSAGDSYEQYF.

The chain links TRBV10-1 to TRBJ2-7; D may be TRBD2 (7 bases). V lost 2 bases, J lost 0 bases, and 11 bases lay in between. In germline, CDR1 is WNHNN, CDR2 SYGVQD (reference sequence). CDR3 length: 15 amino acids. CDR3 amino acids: CASSEKGGRSYEQYF. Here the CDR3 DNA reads TGCGCCAGCAGTGAGAAGGGGGGGCGCTCCTACGAGCAGTACTTC.